A selection of T cell receptor beta chains follows, all from one sample in a study of breast tumors, draining lymph nodes, adjacent tissues. MiXCR was run by TCRdb on the multiplex PCR reads, yielding one entry per CDR3 protein. The data show about 120,000 distinct CDR3 sequences, nearly 20% seen once. Sequenced: axillary lymph node tissue. The receptors originated from a female donor with breast cancer. Some clones in this sample may be carry-over from other donors' samples. The CDR3 runs from the conserved cysteine through the conserved F or W. A D gene is named only where the DNA matches it firmly. Size values are once, few and many counts, or a class for expanded clones, and some rows have none.

V,size,J,D,DNA,CDR3
TRBV28,NA,TRBJ2-1,TRBD2,TGTGCCAGCAGTCCGAGCGGGAGGGGCTACAGTGAGCAGTTCTTC,CASSPSGRGYSEQFF
TRBV29-1,many,TRBJ2-5,NA,TGCAGCGTTGAAGTTTTGGAGACCCAGTACTTC,CSVEVLETQYF
TRBV5-6,many,TRBJ2-2,NA,TGTGCCAGCAGTCTTATATCCGGGGAGCTGTTTTTT,CASSLISGELFF
TRBV5-4,NA,TRBJ2-3,NA,TGTGCCAGCAGCCTACCGGGACCGACGGCTTCAGATACGCAGTATTTT,CASSLPGPTASDTQYF
TRBV6-5,many,TRBJ2-1,TRBD2,TGTGCCAGCAGTCTGGGGGGCCGGGGGGGCAATGAGCAGTTCTTC,CASSLGGRGGNEQFF
TRBV20-1,many,TRBJ1-5,TRBD1,TGCAGTGCCAACAGGGGGATAGTCAATCAGCCCCAGCATTTT,CSANRGIVNQPQHF
TRBV5-1,NA,TRBJ2-6,TRBD1,TGCGCCAGCAGCTTTGGGACAGCTGGGGCCAACGTCCTGACTTTC,CASSFGTAGANVLTF
TRBV6-2/TRBV6-3,many,TRBJ2-7,NA,TGTGCCAGCAGACCCGGACAGCTCCCCTACGAGCAGTACTTC,CASRPGQLPYEQYF
TRBV2,many,TRBJ2-5,TRBD2,TGTGCCAGCGCTGGGACTAGCGGGGGCCCACAAGAGACCCAGTACTTC,CASAGTSGGPQETQYF
TRBV3-1,many,TRBJ2-7,TRBD2,TGTGCCAGCAGCCAAGATACGACTAGCGGGAGCTACGAGCAGTACTTC,CASSQDTTSGSYEQYF
TRBV12-3/TRBV12-4,NA,TRBJ1-1,NA,TGTGCCAGCTTGGATGCGATGAACACTGAAGCTTTCTTT,CASLDAMNTEAFF
TRBV7-9,NA,TRBJ2-6,TRBD1,TGTGCCAGCAGCTTGCGGACAGGGTGGGGCTCTGGGGCCAACGTCCTGACTTTC,CASSLRTGWGSGANVLTF
TRBV27,many,TRBJ2-5,NA,TGTGCCAGCCCTTTACGTTCCGAGACCCAGTACTTC,CASPLRSETQYF
TRBV7-3,many,TRBJ2-5,TRBD1,TGTGCCAGCAGCTTAGATAGTGGGACAGGGAAAGAGACCCAGTACTTC,CASSLDSGTGKETQYF
TRBV7-9,many,TRBJ2-2,NA,TGTGCCAGCCTGGACAGAGAGAACACCGGGGAGCTGTTTTTT,CASLDRENTGELFF
TRBV20-1,many,TRBJ2-1,TRBD2,TGCAGTGCTGGGATTAGCGGGAGTCGGTACAATGAGCAGTTCTTC,CSAGISGSRYNEQFF
TRBV29-1,many,TRBJ1-2,TRBD1,TGCAGCGGATTCCGGACAGGGGATGGCTACACCTTC,CSGFRTGDGYTF
TRBV5-5,many,TRBJ2-2,NA,TGTGCCAGCAGCTCGGACGCCAACACCGGGGAGCTGTTTTTT,CASSSDANTGELFF
TRBV4-2,many,TRBJ2-3,NA,TGTGCCAGCAGCCAAAAGACCACAGATACGCAGTATTTT,CASSQKTTDTQYF
TRBV3-1,many,TRBJ2-7,TRBD2,TGTGCCAGCAGCCAATGGGAGGGGTCCGAGCAGTACTTC,CASSQWEGSEQYF
TRBV9,many,TRBJ2-7,TRBD2,TGTGCCAGCAGCGTAGGGGCAACGGGAGGACCGTACGAGCAGTACTTC,CASSVGATGGPYEQYF
TRBV3-1,many,TRBJ2-7,NA,TGTGCCAGCAAGGGCGCGGGCCTTGCCAAGCAGTACTTC,CASKGAGLAKQYF
TRBV6-6,NA,TRBJ1-5,NA,TGTGCCAGCAGCCTTTCCGATTCGATAAATCAGCCCCAGCATTTT,CASSLSDSINQPQHF
TRBV11-3,many,TRBJ2-3,TRBD1,TGTGCCAGCAGCTTGGAGGACAGGGGAGAGGATACGCAGTATTTT,CASSLEDRGEDTQYF
TRBV6-4,many,TRBJ2-7,TRBD1,TGTGCCAGCTGGAACCGGGACAGGGTCTCCTTCGAGCAGTACTTC,CASWNRDRVSFEQYF
TRBV15,many,TRBJ2-5,TRBD1,TGTGCCACCAGCAGAGATGGTTCGACAGGGAGCCAATTCGAGACCCAGTACTTC,CATSRDGSTGSQFETQYF
TRBV7-9,many,TRBJ1-2,NA,TGTGCCAGCAGCTCCCAGGGTATGTTTGGCTACACCTTC,CASSSQGMFGYTF
TRBV20-1,many,TRBJ2-1,TRBD2,TGCAGTGCTAGACCCCTAGGGACTAGCGGCTACAATGAGCAGTTCTTC,CSARPLGTSGYNEQFF
TRBV19,few,TRBJ1-5,NA,TGTGCCAGTAGTATTTGGGACTCAGCCTATCAGCCCCAGCATTTT,CASSIWDSAYQPQHF